This T cell receptor (beta chain) originates from a study of cytomegalovirus exposure and HLA in healthy donors. With regard to this clone: This sample includes further DNA sequences coding for the same CDR3.

With 60 Vbeta and 13 Jbeta primers, the PCR was carried out. Profiling relied on immunoSEQ multiplex PCR, and the TCRdb table lists in-frame clones only, not all of them. The sample includes 150,000 to 200,000 clones, approximately 80% of them seen just once. This CDR3 comprises 14 residues. The V gene's germline CDR1 is SGDLS and CDR2 YYNGEE. The ends were cut back, 3 bases at V and 4 bases at J, with 10 bases in the middle. The material sequenced was PBMCs. The source of this sequence is a woman aged 25 to 39 in good health and CMV-seronegative. The V and J genes are TRBV9 and TRBJ1-4, with D maybe TRBD1 (5 bases). The CDR3 here is CASSETVINEKLFF. The CDR3 DNA reads as TGTGCCAGCAGCGAGACAGTCATTAATGAAAAACTGTTTTTT.